One and the same sample provided the 16 T cell receptor beta chains below, sequenced in a study of T cell responses to AZD1222 COVID-19 vaccine. Assay used: immunoSEQ multiplex PCR; TCRdb lists only in-frame clones, some missing. Of about 35,000 clones in the sample, 65% to 90% were seen once. Sequenced here: peripheral blood, sampled 28 days after the second AZD1222 dose. These receptors all come from an adult who received the AZD1222 COVID-19 vaccine.

This clone was detected only a few times. The genes are TRBV14 and TRBJ1-3; 9 nucleotides line up with TRBD1. J lost 2 bases, V lost 4 bases, and 6 bases had no gene match. Per germline, CDR1 SGHDN and CDR2 FVKESK. The CDR3 consists of 16 residues. CDR3 protein: CASSPRDRAPGNTIYF. In nucleotides, the CDR3 is TGTGCCAGCAGCCCGAGGGACAGGGCCCCTGGAAACACCATATATTTT.

The chain has TRBV6-5 and TRBJ2-1, with 7 bases aligning to TRBD2. Germline assignment: CDR1 MNHEY and CDR2 SVGAGI. The V segment lost 7 bases and the J segment 7 bases; nucleotides outside the gene matches: 13. The CDR3 is 15 amino acids. This CDR3 reads CASTNWGGKGNEQFF. CDR3 nucleotides: TGTGCCAGCACCAATTGGGGGGGAAAAGGTAATGAGCAGTTCTTC.

The chain joins TRBV9 to TRBJ2-5; TRBD1 aligns across 7 bases. Germline-derived CDR1 and CDR2 are SGDLS and YYNGEE. The V segment lost 0 bases and the J segment 3 bases; nucleotides outside the gene matches: 2. The CDR3 is 14 residues long. DNA for the CDR3: TGTGCCAGCAGCGTAGGGACAGGTAAAGAGACCCAGTACTTC. This sequence encodes CASSVGTGKETQYF. The whole variable domain, filled in from reference TRBV9 and TRBJ2-5, reads DSGVTQTPKHLITATGQRVTLRCSPRSGDLSVYWYQQSLDQGLQFLIQYYNGEERAKGNILERFSAQQFPDLHSELNLSSLELGDSALYFCASSVGTGKETQYFGPGTRLLVL.

The V call is TRBV5-4, the J call TRBJ2-1; 7 positions agree with TRBD2. The germline gives CDR1 SGHNT, CDR2 YYREEE (reference sequence). Trimming at V came to 1 base and at J to 4 bases, leaving 5 bases not matched to a gene. The CDR3 length is 15 residues. CDR3 in amino acids: CASSLRLAVYNEQFF. The CDR3 DNA sequence: TGTGCCAGCAGCTTGAGGCTAGCGGTTTACAATGAGCAGTTCTTC.

J is TRBJ1-1 and V is TRBV5-1; D perhaps matches TRBD1 (5 bases). The V end lost 9 bases, the J end lost 1 base, and 16 bases lay between the germline ends. Germline V CDR1 and CDR2: SGHRS, YFSETQ. The CDR3 totals 14 residues. Here the CDR3 DNA reads TGCGCCACCGGGACGGGCTATCCGAACACTGAAGCTTTCTTT. This codes for CATGTGYPNTEAFF.

The J gene is TRBJ1-4, the V gene TRBV7-2; D not resolved. The V gene lost 5 bases and the J gene lost 7 bases, with 17 bases spanning the gap. Germline values: CDR1 SGHTA, CDR2 FQGNSA. The CDR3 extends over 15 amino acids. The CDR3 DNA follows: TGTGCCAGCAGCACTCGGACGGGCCGAAGTGAAAAACTGTTTTTT. Amino acid sequence: CASSTRTGRSEKLFF. Full variable domain (missing parts from reference TRBV7-2 and TRBJ1-4): GAGVSQSPSNKVTEKGKDVELRCDPISGHTALYWYRQSLGQGLEFLIYFQGNSAPDKSGLPSDRFSAERTGGSVSTLTIQRTQQEDSAVYLCASSTRTGRSEKLFFGSGTQLSVL.

V usage is TRBV19 and J usage is TRBJ2-1; possible D gene TRBD1, 6 bases. The CDR3 extends over 13 amino acids. The V gene's germline CDR1 is LNHDA and CDR2 SQIVND (reference sequence). The germline V and J ends were trimmed by 4 bases and 9 bases, with 13 bases remaining between them. The CDR3 is CASSNLGASEQFF. DNA for the CDR3: TGTGCCAGTAGTAATCTGGGGGCAAGTGAGCAGTTCTTC.

The V call is TRBV7-9, the J call TRBJ2-7; D unresolved. The CDR3 extends over 13 amino acids. V lost 7 bases to trimming and J lost 1 base, with 11 bases between them. The germline V gene encodes CDR1 SEHNR and CDR2 FQNEAQ (reference sequence). The CDR3 nucleotides are TGTGCCAGCACCTCCGCCAGATCCTACGAGCAGTACTTC. As protein: CASTSARSYEQYF.

The chain's CDR3 is CASSYEQGPRQPQHF. The CDR3 coding sequence is TGTGCCAGCAGTTACGAACAGGGGCCTCGTCAGCCCCAGCATTTT. The chain joins TRBV6-6 to TRBJ1-5; 7 nucleotides agree with TRBD1. The V and J ends lost 2 bases and 6 bases, in that order; junction bases with no gene match: 7. This CDR3 region has 15 residues. Germline V lookup: CDR1 MNHNY, CDR2 SVGAGI (reference sequence).

The CDR3 bases are TGTGCCAGCAGTGGGGGGGGCCTCTACTATGGCTACACCTTC. It translates to CASSGGGLYYGYTF. V is TRBV28 and J is TRBJ1-2, with D possibly matching TRBD1 (6 bases). The V and J ends lost 5 bases and 3 bases respectively, with 13 bases between them. Germline lookup yields CDR1 MDHEN and CDR2 SYDVKM. The CDR3 spans 14 residues.

The chain employs TRBV10-3 and TRBJ2-7, with D maybe TRBD1 (6 bases). The CDR3 consists of 13 residues. Looked up from germline, CDR1 is ENHRY and CDR2 is SYGVKD. V gave up 4 bases and J gave up 5 bases, with 12 bases separating them. The CDR3 coding sequence is TGTGCCATCAGTGCAGGGGTCGAGGACGAGCAGTACTTC. Translated, it gives CAISAGVEDEQYF.

The chain uses TRBV5-1 and TRBJ2-1; D is undetermined. The CDR3 length is 14 residues. Trimming took off 5 bases at V and 1 base at J, with 10 bases between the two ends. Germline loops: CDR1 SGHRS, CDR2 YFSETQ. The CDR3 here is CASSWGFSYNEQFF. CDR3 nucleotides: TGCGCCAGCAGTTGGGGATTTTCCTACAATGAGCAGTTCTTC.

This sequence joins TRBV5-1 and TRBJ1-2, with D maybe TRBD1 (6 bases). The CDR3 totals 16 residues. Deletions cut 5 bases from V and 3 bases from J, with 20 bases between. Germline assignment: CDR1 SGHRS and CDR2 YFSETQ. DNA for the CDR3: TGCGCCAGCAGACCGGACGTTAGAGGGGGGGACTATGGCTACACCTTC. Protein sequence: CASRPDVRGGDYGYTF.

This clone turned up a few times. This chain connects TRBV20-1 to TRBJ1-4, with D tentatively TRBD1 (5 bases). This CDR3 is 11 amino acids long. From germline, CDR1 is DFQATT and CDR2 SNEGSKA (reference sequence). The CDR3 nucleotides are TGCAGAGCAAAGAGGGGTGAAAAACTGTTTTTT. This encodes CRAKRGEKLFF.

Turning to this clone: The sample carries other DNA sequences with the same CDR3. The chain combines TRBV27 with TRBJ1-5, with 9 bases matching TRBD1. Germline V lookup: CDR1 MNHEY, CDR2 SMNVEV (reference sequence). Unmatched junction bases numbered 6, after V lost 5 bases and J lost 7 bases. CDR3 length: 14 amino acids. CDR3 in amino acids: CASSPGQGQQPQHF. Written as DNA, the CDR3 is TGTGCCAGCAGTCCGGGACAGGGACAGCAGCCCCAGCATTTT.

V gene TRBV3-1 (or the pseudogene TRBV3-2) combines with J gene TRBJ2-5; TRBD1 agrees at 8 bases. Germline loops: CDR1 LGHDT, CDR2 YNNKEL (reference sequence). The CDR3 extends over 16 amino acids. Losses at the gene ends were 3 bases for V and 5 bases for J; bases not matched to a gene: 11. Here the CDR3 reads CASSQTTGQGGETQYF. The CDR3 region has the DNA TGTGCCAGCAGCCAGACTACCGGACAGGGCGGTGAGACCCAGTACTTC.